The following is a T cell receptor (beta chain) sequence with its context. This clonotype was seen at least ten times. Its antigen is currently not known. No clone much larger than this one lies a single base away; base qualities are absent. The TCR beta CDR3 regions were amplified from the RNA transcripts. The TCR CDR3 was subjected to a first round of RT-PCR using the HTBI primer set and the Qiagen OneStep RT-PCR kit. A second multiplex PCR round built the libraries, followed by size selection and purification. The libraries were sequenced on an Illumina HiSeq2000 using paired-end 100 bp reads. The original methods were these. SOAPnuke was used to process the raw data, with reads discarded if the reads contained adapters or uncalled bases, had a mean Phred below 15, or lacked an exact constant-primer or identifier match. High-quality paired reads were merged using COPE v1.2.5, and each unique nucleotide sequence was defined as a clonotype. Clonotypes were aligned to IMGT TRBV, TRBD and TRBJ reference segments using MiTCR v1.1. Analysis was restricted to V-J combinations with a frequency above 0.0001, which covered 99.2% of repertoires. The TCS score was defined as F50 (clonal expansion) divided by E x V (chaos), with BLOSUM62-based TCRdist calculated between CDR3 peptides within each V-J. Welch's t-statistics and random forest reduced fewer than 600 V-J features to 10 to 15, which were used in a naive Bayes classifier (R e1071). TCRdb reworked the public reads: Q25 trimming with fastp, MiXCR clone assembly, productive beta chains retained. Every CDR3 protein is listed once, alongside the most common genes and DNA of its rows. TCRdb's processing, not the authors' own work, is the source of the V and J calls. The sample table shows 400,000 or so distinct CDR3 sequences, and 15% are seen once. Jointly, the top ten make up 15% to 20% of the sample.

Ophthalmopathy patients had moderately to severely active disease, Clinical Activity Score of at least 3, NOSPECS grade of at least 4, and duration under 3 months. Exclusion was applied to patients with uncontrolled infections, other autoimmune diseases, pregnancy or lactation. Clinical symptoms, serum thyroxine and TRAb, thyroid ultrasound, and orbital computed tomography formed the basis for the diagnoses. PBMCs were separated from approximately 10 ml of fresh peripheral blood using Ficoll-Paque density gradient centrifugation. Total RNA was extracted using Trizol reagent, and RNA quality was assessed on an Agilent 2100 Bioanalyzer. This sample is part of a study of T cells in Graves' hyperthyroidism and ophthalmopathy (dated by TCRdb to the late 2010s). Some background on the complete study: Peripheral blood was sampled at the time of initial diagnosis, prior to any treatment. To identify distinguishing TCR V-J signatures, a discovery cohort of some 99 patients was used, comprising some 43 with Graves' ophthalmopathy and some 57 with stable Graves' hyperthyroidism. An independent validation cohort of about 20 hyperthyroidism patients and approximately 15 patients who later progressed to ophthalmopathy tested prospective prediction of ophthalmopathy. The approximately 100 discovery patients were divided at random into training and test sets in a 7:3 ratio. The study also compared thyroid tissue and blood T-cell repertoires from more than 5 Graves' hyperthyroidism patients. After blood sampling, hyperthyroidism patients were treated with methimazole at a starting dose of 30 mg daily, and ophthalmopathy patients were treated with high-dose intravenous methylprednisolone. According to the paper, TCR Vbeta CDR3 sequencing was carried out on 135 peripheral blood samples, which came from under 50 ophthalmopathy, some 73 hyperthyroidism and approximately 17 progressor patients. Study-wide conclusions, independent of this receptor: During validation, the model predicted progression to ophthalmopathy a median of about 5.9 months ahead of onset, with 70.59% sensitivity and 72.22% specificity. A model built on a 13 V-J signature distinguished ophthalmopathy from stable hyperthyroidism, reaching about 88% sensitivity and about 81% specificity in cross-validation and 80%/75% in testing. No statistical method was used to set the sample size in advance, and investigators knew the group allocation. Most expanded thyroid clonotypes (frequency above 0.001) were also found in blood, which suggests that blood repertoires may mirror thyroid immune responses.

The CDR3 has 16 amino acids, counting the end cysteine and phenylalanine. Solely the CDR3 DNA is kept, with 48 bases framed from the first base. As encoded in the germline V gene, CDR1 is SNHLY while CDR2 is FYNNEI. Ends trimmed: V by 5 bases, J by 4 bases; bases unmatched to a gene: 9. Sequencing input: blood. The receptor was isolated from a woman aged 60 to 75 with Graves' ophthalmopathy. Recombination connected TRBV2 to TRBJ2-3; TRBD1 matches 10 bases in the middle. CDR3 reads: CASSSPGQGKPDTQYF. The nucleotide sequence reads as follows: TGTGCCAGCAGTTCTCCGGGACAGGGGAAGCCAGATACGCAGTATTTT.